This TCR beta chain was observed in a study of blood T cell repertoires in COVID-19. V lost 3 bases, J lost 9 bases, and 9 bases stayed unmatched. The CDR3 runs 14 residues. The germline V gene has CDR1 MNHNS and CDR2 SASEGT. Authors' processing steps: Estimates of nucleated cell counts were drawn from the amplification of reference gene primers. The assay was immunoSEQ multiplex PCR, and TCRdb's table has in-frame clones only and misses some. From that table come the V and J calls and clone size; the DNA was used to work out D and trimming. Of about 180,000 clones in the sample, 88% were seen once. The sample comprised peripheral blood. The chain employs TRBV6-1 and TRBJ2-7; 9 nucleotides agree with TRBD1. This clonotype was obtained from a woman aged 25 to 39 with acute or convalescent COVID-19. CDR3 bases: TGTGCCAGCAGTGAGTCCGGGACAGGGTTGAGGCAGTACTTC. Translating it yields CASSESGTGLRQYF.